One and the same sample provided the 32 T cell receptor beta chains below, sequenced in a study of CD8 T cells in Susac syndrome. Random hexamers were used to reverse transcribe roughly 0.45 to 1 ug of RNA. MiXCR, applied by TCRdb to the immunoSEQ multiplex PCR reads, yields one record per CDR3 protein. This table holds a few hundred thousand distinct CDR3 sequences, approximately 95% found once. The sample was CD4+ T cells from PBMCs. Source of these receptors: a human donor with multiple sclerosis.

V is TRBV20-1 and J is TRBJ2-3; no firm D call. The ends were cut back, 5 bases at V and 5 bases at J, with 14 bases in the middle. Per germline, CDR1 DFQATT and CDR2 SNEGSKA (reference sequence). The CDR3 runs to 13 residues. The CDR3 region is CSARPVGLDTQYF. The CDR3 region has the DNA TGCAGTGCTCGCCCTGTGGGGTTAGATACGCAGTATTTT.

The chain is built from TRBV15 and TRBJ2-1; the D gene is possibly TRBD2 (5 bases). Germline V gene data show CDR1 as LNHNV and CDR2 as YYDKDF (reference sequence). Trimming removed 1 base from V and 6 bases from J, with 13 bases in between. This CDR3 has 15 amino acids. In DNA form, the CDR3 reads TGTGCCACCAGCAGAGGGGCCGGACTGTTCAATGAGCAGTTCTTC. Translation gives CATSRGAGLFNEQFF.

The chain joins TRBV20-1 to TRBJ2-3; unclear D gene. CDR1 DFQATT and CDR2 SNEGSKA come from the germline V gene (reference sequence). The CDR3 extends over 12 amino acids. The V end was cut by 4 bases, the J end by 2 bases, with 7 bases between. CDR3 protein: CSANQNTDTQYF. CDR3 nucleotide sequence: TGCAGTGCTAATCAAAACACAGATACGCAGTATTTT.

The CDR3 DNA is TGTGCCTGGAGACAGGATAGCAATCAGCCCCAGCATTTT. Amino acid sequence: CAWRQDSNQPQHF. The chain combines TRBV30 with TRBJ1-5; tentatively, D is TRBD1 (5 bases). Trimming cost V 3 bases and J 0 bases, with 6 bases left between them. Germline loops: CDR1 GTSNPN, CDR2 SVGIG (reference sequence). The CDR3 spans 13 residues.

The chain has TRBV27 and TRBJ2-3; 8 bases align to TRBD2. With 1 base clipped from V and 1 base from J, the junction kept 4 bases outside the gene matches. The CDR3 runs to 16 residues. Germline V CDR1 and CDR2: MNHEY, SMNVEV (reference sequence). CDR3 in amino acids: CASSLFGTRGTDTQYF. CDR3 nucleotide sequence: TGTGCCAGCAGTTTATTCGGGACTAGAGGCACAGATACGCAGTATTTT.

The V and J genes are TRBV20-1 and TRBJ1-1; TRBD1 might be the D (6 bases). V lost 4 bases to trimming and J lost 6 bases, with 24 bases between them. Per germline, CDR1 DFQATT and CDR2 SNEGSKA (reference sequence). The CDR3 contains 16 residues. The CDR3 spells CSATTRGDTGFSEAFF. The CDR3 nucleotides are TGCAGTGCTACTACGAGGGGGGACACGGGTTTTTCTGAAGCTTTCTTT.

The chain is built from TRBV6-1 and TRBJ2-2; possible D gene TRBD2, 6 bases. V lost 7 bases, J lost 0 bases, and 12 bases lay in between. Germline V gene data show CDR1 as MNHNS and CDR2 as SASEGT. The CDR3 extends over 15 amino acids. The CDR3 here is CASNTGVTNTGELFF. DNA of the CDR3: TGTGCCAGCAATACGGGAGTTACGAACACCGGGGAGCTGTTTTTT.

The chain recombines TRBV7-6 with TRBJ2-1; possible D gene TRBD1, 6 bases. Trimming stripped 5 bases from V and 5 bases from J, with 7 bases between. CDR3 size: 12 residues. Germline CDR1 reads SGHVS; CDR2 reads FNYEAQ. The CDR3 sequence: CASSRQDNEQFF. Written as DNA, the CDR3 is TGTGCCAGCAGCCGACAGGACAATGAGCAGTTCTTC. Looking up the rest from reference TRBV7-6 and TRBJ2-1 gives the full variable domain: GAGVSQSPRYKVTKRGQDVALRCDPISGHVSLYWYRQALGQGPEFLTYFNYEAQQDKSGLPNDRFSAERPEGSISTLTIQRTEQRDSAMYRCASSRQDNEQFFGPGTRLTVL.

V gene TRBV28 combines with J gene TRBJ2-7; D not certain. CDR1 MDHEN and CDR2 SYDVKM come from the germline V gene. Trimming took 4 bases from V and 6 from J, leaving 13 bases between them. The CDR3 has 13 residues. CDR3 bases: TGTGCCAGCAGTTACTTGGTCGGAGTCGAGCAGTACTTC. It yields the protein CASSYLVGVEQYF.

The chain employs TRBV18 and TRBJ2-4; TRBD1 aligns across 8 bases. Trimming at V came to 3 bases and at J to 3 bases, leaving 13 bases not matched to a gene. Germline CDR1 and CDR2: KGHSH and LQKENI. The CDR3 is 18 residues long. CDR3 nucleotide sequence: TGTGCCAGCTCACCCGTCCACGGACAGGGTCTTGGCAAAAACATTCAGTACTTC. Residues: CASSPVHGQGLGKNIQYF.

CDR3 loop: CAWTSVGETQYF. In DNA form, the CDR3 reads TGTGCCTGGACATCGGTAGGCGAGACCCAGTACTTC. V is TRBV30 and J is TRBJ2-5; D gene unclear. This CDR3 comprises 12 residues. Trimming pared 4 bases from V and 5 bases from J, leaving 11 bases between. Germline V gene data show CDR1 as GTSNPN and CDR2 as SVGIG (reference sequence).

The rearrangement joins TRBV19 to TRBJ1-5; no clear D. The CDR3 consists of 15 residues. The germline V gene has CDR1 LNHDA and CDR2 SQIVND (reference sequence). V was pared by 4 bases and J by 2 bases, with 12 bases between. The CDR3 spells CASSTLPSGNQPQHF. The CDR3, as DNA: TGTGCCAGTAGTACACTCCCGTCGGGCAATCAGCCCCAGCATTTT.

The chain employs TRBV24-1 and TRBJ2-2, with D uncertain. The germline V gene encodes CDR1 KGHDR and CDR2 SFDVKD. Trimming stripped 4 bases from V and 6 bases from J, with 14 bases between. CDR3 length: 15 residues. CDR3 sequence reads: CATSDSADPPGELFF. CDR3 sequence (DNA): TGTGCCACCAGTGACTCGGCGGACCCTCCCGGGGAGCTGTTTTTT.

The chain couples TRBV3-1 to TRBJ2-1, with D perhaps TRBD1 (6 bases). Germline CDR1 LGHDT, CDR2 YNNKEL (reference sequence). The CDR3 sequence is 14 residues long. V dropped 0 bases and J dropped 8 bases, with 11 bases sitting between them. In DNA form, the CDR3 reads TGTGCCAGCAGCCAAGATCCGAGGGGGTATGAGCAGTTCTTC. Translated: CASSQDPRGYEQFF.

This chain joins TRBV18 and TRBJ2-1; D gene unclear. The CDR3 loop spans 9 amino acids. V lost 6 bases and J lost 8, with 2 bases in between. CDR1 and CDR2 (germline): KGHSH, LQKENI. CDR3 sequence: CASSDEQFF. CDR3 coding DNA: TGTGCCAGCTCGGATGAGCAGTTCTTC.

The chain couples TRBV27 to TRBJ2-5, with TRBD2 matching over 12 bases. Germline V CDR1 and CDR2: MNHEY, SMNVEV (reference sequence). V lost 5 bases, J lost 5 bases, and 18 bases stayed unmatched. The CDR3 is 19 residues long. DNA of the CDR3: TGTGCCAGCAGTCAGCTCACATGGACTAGCGGGACCCTTAGGGAGACCCAGTACTTC. Translation gives CASSQLTWTSGTLRETQYF.

V gene TRBV27 combines with J gene TRBJ2-1, with D tentatively TRBD1 (6 bases). The CDR3 loop spans 16 amino acids. V was cut by 5 bases and J by 4 bases, with 18 bases left in between. Germline V gives CDR1 MNHEY, CDR2 SMNVEV (reference sequence). CDR3 sequence: CASSDGQTFQYNEQFF. DNA for the CDR3: TGTGCCAGCAGTGACGGACAGACCTTCCAGTACAATGAGCAGTTCTTC.

The J gene is TRBJ2-7, the V gene TRBV5-6, with 9 nucleotides matching TRBD1. Per germline, CDR1 SGHDT and CDR2 YYEEEE. The V gene end was trimmed by 6 bases and the J gene end by 0 bases; junction bases not matched to a gene: 7. The CDR3 has 15 residues. CDR3: CASIRTGEISYEQYF. DNA of the CDR3: TGTGCCAGCATCCGGACAGGGGAAATCTCCTACGAGCAGTACTTC.

The J gene is TRBJ2-2, the V gene TRBV4-1; D ambiguous. CDR3 length: 15 residues. Trimming shortened V by 0 bases and J by 6 bases, and 11 bases separated the two germline ends. Germline CDR1 reads MGHRA; CDR2 reads YSYEKL. CDR3 nucleotide sequence: TGCGCCAGCAGCCAAGATTGGTTGGGATCCGGGGAGCTGTTTTTT. It encodes CASSQDWLGSGELFF.

The V call is TRBV7-3, the J call TRBJ1-2; no clear D. Germline V CDR1 and CDR2: SGHTA, FQGTGA. The CDR3 has 14 residues. Trimming cost V 2 bases and J 4 bases, with 11 bases left between them. The CDR3, as DNA: TGTGCCAGCAGCTTAGGAGTAGAGCCCTATGGCTACACCTTC. This translates into CASSLGVEPYGYTF.

The chain uses TRBV12-3 or TRBV12-4 and TRBJ2-7; possibly TRBD2 for D (5 bases). This CDR3 region has 14 residues. V lost 6 bases, J lost 0 bases, and 12 bases lay in between. The DNA for the CDR3 is TGTGCCAGCAGCCCCGATACTAGCTCCTACGAGCAGTACTTC. It is translated as CASSPDTSSYEQYF.

V and J are TRBV6-6 and TRBJ1-4; D call uncertain. This CDR3 has 13 residues. The ends were cut back, 4 bases at V and 6 bases at J, with 9 bases in the middle. In germline, CDR1 is MNHNY, CDR2 SVGAGI (reference sequence). CDR3 loop: CASSSDMHEKLFF. The CDR3 nucleotides read TGTGCCAGCAGTTCCGACATGCATGAAAAACTGTTTTTT.

The V gene is TRBV14, the J gene TRBJ2-7; 8 bases are shared with TRBD2. The CDR3 has 16 residues. The V gene's germline CDR1 is SGHDN and CDR2 FVKESK. After removal of 4 bases from V and 4 bases from J, the junction contained 12 bases not matched to a gene. The chain's CDR3 is CASSLPGIAGLYEQYF. The DNA of the CDR3 is TGTGCCAGCAGCCTCCCCGGGATAGCGGGATTATACGAGCAGTACTTC.

CDR3 sequence reads: CSASKGGYEQFF. For the CDR3, the DNA is TGCAGTGCTAGTAAAGGGGGGTATGAGCAGTTCTTC. The chain combines TRBV20-1 with TRBJ2-1, with D perhaps matching TRBD1 or TRBD2 (6 bases each). The V end lost 3 bases, the J end lost 8 bases, and 11 bases lay between the germline ends. This CDR3 contains 12 residues. Germline V gene sequence: CDR1 DFQATT, CDR2 SNEGSKA (reference sequence).

This chain joins TRBV18 and TRBJ2-1, with D perhaps TRBD2 (6 bases). The CDR3 sequence is 16 residues long. V dropped 0 bases and J dropped 10 bases, with 19 bases sitting between them. The germline CDR1 and CDR2 sequences are KGHSH and LQKENI. The CDR3 DNA reads as TGTGCCAGCTCACCACCGGGGATAGCGGCCCTGGGGGAGCAGTTCTTC. Translation gives CASSPPGIAALGEQFF.

This chain uses TRBV20-1 with TRBJ2-3; D is unclear. Trimming shortened V by 0 bases and J by 4 bases, and 11 bases separated the two germline ends. This CDR3 is built from 14 residues. Germline CDR1 reads DFQATT; CDR2 reads SNEGSKA (reference sequence). The CDR3 bases are TGCAGTGCTAGAGATCCCCGACGGGCAGATACGCAGTATTTT. Its translation is CSARDPRRADTQYF.

The CDR3 DNA reads as TGTGCCAGCAGCCAACTCCAGGGGCAACGCGAGCAGTACTTC. Protein sequence: CASSQLQGQREQYF. The chain combines TRBV3-1 with TRBJ2-7; the D gene is possibly TRBD1 (6 bases). The germline gives CDR1 LGHDT, CDR2 YNNKEL (reference sequence). CDR3 size: 14 residues. Trimming removed 2 bases at V and 6 bases at J, with 14 bases between.

The chain recombines TRBV7-9 with TRBJ1-2; TRBD1 might be the D (6 bases). V lost 7 bases to trimming and J lost 2 bases, with 20 bases between them. Looked up from germline, CDR1 is SEHNR and CDR2 is FQNEAQ (reference sequence). The CDR3 has 16 amino acids. The CDR3 DNA reads as TGTGCCAGCACCCGCTGGAGCAGGACAGAGAACTATGGCTACACCTTC. It codes for CASTRWSRTENYGYTF. The full variable domain, completed using reference TRBV7-9 and TRBJ1-2, is DTGVSQNPRHKITKRGQNVTFRCDPISEHNRLYWYRQTLGQGPEFLTYFQNEAQLEKSRLLSDRFSAERPKGSFSTLEIQRTEQGDSAMYLCASTRWSRTENYGYTFGSGTRLTVV.

The chain has TRBV12-3 or TRBV12-4 and TRBJ2-1; 8 nucleotides agree with TRBD2. This CDR3 has 14 residues. V dropped 5 bases and J dropped 4; count of bases not matched to a gene: 4. CDR3 DNA sequence: TGTGCCAGCAGTCATAGCGGGACGTACAATGAGCAGTTCTTC. Its translation is CASSHSGTYNEQFF.

This sequence joins TRBV6-1 and TRBJ1-4; TRBD1 matches at 7 bases. CDR3 length: 16 residues. V was clipped by 7 bases and J by 4 bases; unmatched bases: 12. Germline lookup yields CDR1 MNHNS and CDR2 SASEGT. CDR3 residues: CASTERTGDFNEKLFF. CDR3 nucleotide sequence: TGTGCCAGCACCGAAAGAACAGGGGATTTTAATGAAAAACTGTTTTTT.

The chain links TRBV4-2 to TRBJ2-1, with D possibly being TRBD2 (7 bases). The CDR3 is made up of 16 amino acids. The germline CDR1 and CDR2 sequences are LGHNA and YNFKEQ. V lost 3 bases and J 0 bases, leaving 12 bases between the germline ends. The CDR3 DNA reads TGTGCCAGCAGCCAGTCGGGGGGCAGCTCCTACAATGAGCAGTTCTTC. Its translation is CASSQSGGSSYNEQFF.

The chain links TRBV24-1 to TRBJ2-7, with no clear D. Germline V gene sequence: CDR1 KGHDR, CDR2 SFDVKD. Trimming took 9 bases from V and 3 from J, leaving 8 bases between them. The CDR3 length is 11 residues. The CDR3 DNA reads as TGTGCCACCCCATCGGACTACGAGCAGTACTTC. The encoded protein is CATPSDYEQYF.